Following are 14 T cell receptor beta chains from one sample sequenced in a study of cytomegalovirus exposure and HLA in healthy donors. PCR involved 60 Vbeta and 13 Jbeta primers. The protocol was immunoSEQ multiplex PCR, while the TCRdb copy is restricted to in-frame clones and leaves out a portion. The repertoire has 190,000 or so clones, 75% to 90% of them found once; the top ten carry 1.6%. The sequencing input was PBMCs. The receptors stem from a man between 45 and 60 years old in good health and CMV-seronegative.

This clone was seen once. V gene TRBV18 combines with J gene TRBJ1-4, with D perhaps TRBD1 (5 bases). CDR1 is KGHSH, CDR2 LQKENI, per germline. The CDR3 covers 15 residues. V gave up 3 bases and J gave up 3 bases, with 11 bases separating them. Here the CDR3 DNA reads TGTGCCAGCTCACCTCTGACAGACTCTAATGAAAAACTGTTTTTT. Its protein is CASSPLTDSNEKLFF.

This rearrangement joins TRBV7-2 to TRBJ2-1, with 10 bases aligning to TRBD2. There are 16 residues in the CDR3. Germline lookup yields CDR1 SGHTA and CDR2 FQGNSA. V gave up 1 base and J gave up 7 bases; unmatched junction bases: 7. The CDR3 here is CASSLVIAGGGNEQFF. The DNA of the CDR3 is TGTGCCAGCAGCTTAGTTATAGCGGGAGGTGGAAATGAGCAGTTCTTC. Based on the CDR3 plus reference TRBV7-2 and TRBJ2-1, the full variable domain is GAGVSQSPSNKVTEKGKDVELRCDPISGHTALYWYRQSLGQGLEFLIYFQGNSAPDKSGLPSDRFSAERTGGSVSTLTIQRTQQEDSAVYLCASSLVIAGGGNEQFFGPGTRLTVL.

The chain employs TRBV6-1 and TRBJ2-1, with 12 positions matching TRBD2. This CDR3 comprises 16 residues. Germline lookup yields CDR1 MNHNS and CDR2 SASEGT. With V trimmed by 4 bases and J by 8 bases, 9 bases remained unmatched. The CDR3 spells CASSGSGTSGFHEQFF. The CDR3 DNA sequence: TGTGCCAGCAGTGGGTCCGGGACTAGCGGGTTTCATGAGCAGTTCTTC.

DNA for the CDR3: TGTGCCAGCAGCTTTGGGGGGAGCGGGGTCCCCAATGAGCAGTTCTTC. This encodes CASSFGGSGVPNEQFF. The gene calls are TRBV7-9 and TRBJ2-1; 7 bases agree with TRBD2. V shed 3 bases and J 6 bases; nucleotides not matched to a gene: 11. This CDR3 is built from 16 residues. Germline V lookup: CDR1 SEHNR, CDR2 FQNEAQ (reference sequence).

The count of this clone is one. CDR3: CSVARSSYEQYF. CDR3 DNA: TGCAGCGTTGCCAGGTCCTCCTACGAGCAGTACTTC. The chain is built from TRBV29-1 and TRBJ2-7; D uncertain. Trimming removed 4 bases at V and 0 bases at J, with 7 bases between. Per the germline V gene, CDR1 is SQVTM and CDR2 is ANQGSEA. CDR3 length: 12 residues.

The chain joins TRBV19 to TRBJ1-1; tentative D call: TRBD1 (5 bases). CDR3 length: 13 amino acids. V lost 6 bases and J lost 7, with 15 bases in between. Looked up from germline, CDR1 is LNHDA and CDR2 is SQIVND (reference sequence). CDR3 amino acids: CASSVGGKGEAFF. The CDR3 DNA reads TGTGCCAGTAGCGTCGGGGGGAAAGGTGAAGCTTTCTTT.

The chain recombines TRBV9 with TRBJ1-1; TRBD1 aligns across 8 bases. The V and J ends lost 7 bases and 3 bases, in that order; junction bases with no gene match: 14. Germline lookup yields CDR1 SGDLS and CDR2 YYNGEE. The CDR3 is 16 residues long. DNA for the CDR3: TGTGCCAGCCTCGGTCCCGGACAGGGATATGACACTGAAGCTTTCTTT. Protein sequence: CASLGPGQGYDTEAFF.

The genes are TRBV7-2 and TRBJ2-5; 7 positions agree with TRBD2. The V and J ends lost 3 bases and 4 bases, in that order; junction bases with no gene match: 5. Germline V gene lookup returns CDR1 SGHTA and CDR2 FQGNSA. This CDR3 is built from 14 residues. CDR3 loop: CASSFGGGVETQYF. The CDR3 bases are TGTGCCAGCAGCTTCGGGGGAGGGGTAGAGACCCAGTACTTC.

This chain links TRBV28 with TRBJ1-5, with no clear D. The V gene's germline CDR1 is MDHEN and CDR2 SYDVKM. This CDR3 has 13 amino acids. The V and J ends lost 5 bases and 9 bases respectively, with 14 bases between them. Here the CDR3 reads CASSTQTRSPQHF. For the CDR3, the DNA is TGTGCCAGCAGTACACAAACTAGGTCGCCCCAGCATTTT. The full variable domain, completed using reference TRBV28 and TRBJ1-5, is DVKVTQSSRYLVKRTGEKVFLECVQDMDHENMFWYRQDPGLGLRLIYFSYDVKMKEKGDIPEGYSVSREKKERFSLILESASTNQTSMYLCASSTQTRSPQHFGDGTRLSIL.

This clone was counted once. J is TRBJ2-5 and V is TRBV4-1, with 10 positions matching TRBD2. The germline V gene encodes CDR1 MGHRA and CDR2 YSYEKL. Losses at the gene ends were 0 bases for V and 10 bases for J; bases not matched to a gene: 11. This CDR3 is built from 16 residues. The CDR3 DNA reads TGCGCCAGCAGCCAAGAAAGGACTAGCGGTTCCAGGGACCAGTACTTC. Its translation is CASSQERTSGSRDQYF.

With respect to this clone: Sequence at one end of the junction differs from germline and may be a read error. The V gene is TRBV7-7, the J gene TRBJ2-3; D possibly corresponds to TRBD2 (6 bases). The CDR3 loop spans 13 amino acids. Germline lookup yields CDR1 SSHAT and CDR2 FNYEAQ (reference sequence). CDR3 nucleotide sequence: TGTGCTAGCAGCCCCAGGGAGGCTGATACGCAGTATTTT. Translation gives CASSPREADTQYF.

The CDR3 coding sequence is TGTGCCTGGACGGGATATTATGGCTACACCTTC. Translated, it gives CAWTGYYGYTF. The chain has TRBV30 and TRBJ1-2; D unclear. The V gene lost 4 bases and the J gene lost 5 bases, with 8 bases spanning the gap. The CDR3 is 11 amino acids. From germline, CDR1 is GTSNPN and CDR2 SVGIG (reference sequence).

The CDR3 nucleotides are TGTGCCAGCAGCAGTCAGGACAGGCCGAACACTGAAGCTTTCTTT. It translates to CASSSQDRPNTEAFF. The chain couples TRBV7-2 to TRBJ1-1, with 7 bases lining up with TRBD1. This CDR3 has 15 residues. Per the germline V gene, CDR1 is SGHTA and CDR2 is FQGNSA. J lost 1 base, V lost 5 bases, and 7 bases had no gene match.

The CDR3 loop is CASSVVDRQETQYF. CDR3 nucleotide sequence: TGTGCCAGCAGCGTAGTTGACAGACAAGAGACCCAGTACTTC. The V call is TRBV9, the J call TRBJ2-5; D is possibly TRBD1 (5 bases). V was clipped by 0 bases and J by 2 bases, with 8 bases between them. CDR3 length: 14 amino acids. Per the germline V gene, CDR1 is SGDLS and CDR2 is YYNGEE.